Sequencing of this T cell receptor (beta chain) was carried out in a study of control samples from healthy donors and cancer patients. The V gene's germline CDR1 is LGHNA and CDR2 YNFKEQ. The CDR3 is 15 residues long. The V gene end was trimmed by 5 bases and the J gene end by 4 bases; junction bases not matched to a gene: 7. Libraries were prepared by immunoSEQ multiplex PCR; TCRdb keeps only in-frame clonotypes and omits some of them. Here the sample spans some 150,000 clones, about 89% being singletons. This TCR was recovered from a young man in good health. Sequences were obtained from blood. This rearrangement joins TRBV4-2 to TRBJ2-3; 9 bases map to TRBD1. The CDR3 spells CASSSRDREADTQYF. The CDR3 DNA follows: TGTGCCAGCAGCTCCCGGGACAGGGAAGCAGATACGCAGTATTTT.